These 10 T cell receptor beta chains share one sample of origin, sequenced in a study of blood T cell repertoires in COVID-19. Assay used: immunoSEQ multiplex PCR; TCRdb lists only in-frame clones, some missing. The sample lists 130,000 to 150,000 clones; around 85% were seen once. The sequencing input was peripheral blood. Source of these receptors: a middle-aged woman with active or convalescent COVID-19.

The chain employs TRBV7-9 and TRBJ1-3; the match to TRBD1 covers 7 bases. Trimming at V came to 2 bases and at J to 6 bases, leaving 7 bases not matched to a gene. CDR3 size: 15 residues. CDR1 is SEHNR, CDR2 FQNEAQ, per germline (reference sequence). This CDR3 reads CASSLLTGQANTIYF. The DNA for the CDR3 is TGTGCCAGCAGCTTACTGACAGGGCAAGCAAACACCATATATTTT.

This clone was found once. The chain couples TRBV2 to TRBJ1-2; 8 bases are shared with TRBD1. Germline CDR1 reads SNHLY; CDR2 reads FYNNEI. The V and J ends lost 9 bases and 4 bases, in that order; junction bases with no gene match: 13. This CDR3 is 15 amino acids long. The CDR3 loop reads CARQGEPQRVYGYTF. In nucleotides, the CDR3 is TGTGCCAGACAGGGGGAGCCCCAGAGGGTCTATGGCTACACCTTC.

A single count supports this clone. This rearrangement joins TRBV2 to TRBJ1-6, with 8 bases that match TRBD1. The junction had 8 bases not matched to a gene; V was cut back by 6 bases and J by 10 bases. The CDR3 has 14 amino acids. The germline CDR1 and CDR2 sequences are SNHLY and FYNNEI. The CDR3 DNA reads TGTGCCAGCAGGGGACAGGCGAGGGGCTCACCCCTCCACTTT. It yields the protein CASRGQARGSPLHF.

The chain joins TRBV7-2 to TRBJ2-4; possibly TRBD2 for D (6 bases). Trimming took off 7 bases at V and 2 bases at J, with 12 bases between the two ends. Germline CDR1 is SGHTA and CDR2 is FQGNSA. The CDR3 loop spans 14 amino acids. In nucleotides, the CDR3 is TGTGCCAGCACGGGGGTGCAAACCAAAAACATTCAGTACTTC. Its translation: CASTGVQTKNIQYF.

This chain links TRBV6-5 with TRBJ2-7; 9 bases line up with TRBD1. Germline V gives CDR1 MNHEY, CDR2 SVGAGI. The CDR3 length is 13 residues. The trim removed 2 bases at V and 5 bases at J, leaving 1 base unmatched. The CDR3 here is CASSYDRGNEQYF. CDR3 in DNA: TGTGCCAGCAGTTACGACAGGGGGAACGAGCAGTACTTC.

The CDR3 DNA reads TGTGCCAGCAGTTTTAACAATCAGCCCCAGCATTTT. Translating it yields CASSFNNQPQHF. The J gene is TRBJ1-5, the V gene TRBV28; D remains unclear. CDR3 size: 12 residues. The V gene lost 3 bases and the J gene lost 3 bases, with 3 bases spanning the gap. Germline V gene data show CDR1 as MDHEN and CDR2 as SYDVKM.

V usage is TRBV5-1 and J usage is TRBJ2-5; 7 nucleotides agree with TRBD2. V lost 4 bases and J lost 2; bases outside the gene matches: 2. Germline assignment: CDR1 SGHRS and CDR2 YFSETQ. The CDR3 loop spans 13 amino acids. DNA of the CDR3: TGCGCCAGCAGCCGGGGGGTTCAAGAGACCCAGTACTTC. As protein: CASSRGVQETQYF.

This chain uses TRBV5-1 with TRBJ1-3, with 7 bases aligning to TRBD1. The V and J ends lost 0 bases and 4 bases, in that order; junction bases with no gene match: 10. The CDR3 runs 17 residues. Looked up from germline, CDR1 is SGHRS and CDR2 is YFSETQ. The CDR3 bases are TGCGCCAGCAGCTTGGGGCTGACAGGGAATAAGGGAAACACCATATATTTT. Encoded protein: CASSLGLTGNKGNTIYF.

The gene calls are TRBV24-1 and TRBJ2-5, with 8 bases lining up with TRBD1. The V gene's germline CDR1 is KGHDR and CDR2 SFDVKD. CDR3 size: 16 residues. Trimming removed 4 bases from V and 1 base from J; junction bases left unmatched: 7. The CDR3 nucleotides are TGTGCCACCAGTGACCGCCGGGACAGGTTCCAAGAGACCCAGTACTTC. Its protein is CATSDRRDRFQETQYF.

The chain is built from TRBV3-1 (or the pseudogene TRBV3-2) and TRBJ1-1; the match to TRBD1 covers 9 bases. Losses at the gene ends were 1 base for V and 3 bases for J; bases not matched to a gene: 9. This CDR3 comprises 17 residues. The germline CDR1 and CDR2 sequences are LGHDT and YNNKEL (reference sequence). CDR3 bases: TGTGCCAGCAGCCAAGGCGGTACAGGGGGCCCCTACACTGAAGCTTTCTTT. This encodes CASSQGGTGGPYTEAFF.